Listed here is a single T cell receptor (beta chain). These data belong to a study of T cell changes during pregnancy in multiple sclerosis. Repertoires were generated with immunoSEQ multiplex PCR, while TCRdb's copy carries only in-frame clones and drops some. In the table there are under 50,000 clones, roughly nine tenths of which are singletons. The CDR3 is made up of 14 amino acids. With V trimmed by 4 bases and J by 3 bases, 5 bases remained unmatched. Germline assignment: CDR1 SGHNT and CDR2 YYREEE (reference sequence). This chain uses TRBV5-4 with TRBJ2-7; 9 bases are a match to TRBD1. The starting material was CD4+ T cells from peripheral blood mononuclear cells, obtained in the third trimester of pregnancy. This TCR derives from a female donor with multiple sclerosis, enrolled in a pregnancy study. CDR3 protein: CASSGDRGYYEQYF. The CDR3 coding sequence is TGTGCCAGCAGCGGAGACAGGGGGTACTACGAGCAGTACTTC. The full variable domain, rest sourced from reference TRBV5-4 and TRBJ2-7, is ETGVTQSPTHLIKTRGQQVTLRCSSQSGHNTVSWYQQALGQGPQFIFQYYREEENGRGNFPPRFSGLQFPNYSSELNVNALELDDSALYLCASSGDRGYYEQYFGPGTRLTVT.